Below are 14 T cell receptor beta chains sequenced from a single sample in a study of OX40 agonist ivuxolimab in advanced cancers. Generated by immunoSEQ multiplex PCR, the TCRdb table keeps only in-frame clones and is missing some. This sample has tens of thousands of clones; under 90% occur once, and the top ten carry approximately 6.6%. The sample was CD4+ or CD8+ T cells sorted from blood, taken in a trial of the OX40 agonist ivuxolimab. These receptors were taken from an adult with an advanced solid tumor such as melanoma, head and neck, liver or kidney cancer.

The chain links TRBV5-4 to TRBJ1-2; TRBD1 agrees at 8 bases. After removal of 4 bases from V and 6 bases from J, the junction contained 8 bases not matched to a gene. The germline CDR1 and CDR2 sequences are SGHNT and YYREEE (reference sequence). The CDR3 has 14 residues. The CDR3 DNA is TGTGCCAGCAGCCTACGGACAGGGTTGGATGGCTACACCTTC. It yields the protein CASSLRTGLDGYTF.

This clone turned up a few times. This sequence joins TRBV28 and TRBJ1-2, with TRBD1 matching 7 bases. J gave up 7 bases and V 5 bases, and 4 bases lay outside the gene matches. This CDR3 has 12 amino acids. Looked up from germline, CDR1 is MDHEN and CDR2 is SYDVKM. The CDR3 spells CASSPTGPGYTF. CDR3 coding DNA: TGTGCCAGCAGTCCGACAGGGCCTGGCTACACCTTC.

The chain links TRBV5-6 to TRBJ2-1; 7 bases fit TRBD2. The CDR3 extends over 16 amino acids. Per the germline V gene, CDR1 is SGHDT and CDR2 is YYEEEE. After removal of 0 bases from V and 3 bases from J, the junction contained 6 bases not matched to a gene. The CDR3 here is CASSLAASGYYNEQFF. The CDR3 DNA reads as TGTGCCAGCAGCTTGGCGGCTAGCGGCTACTACAATGAGCAGTTCTTC.

V and J are TRBV16 and TRBJ2-3; 8 nucleotides match TRBD2. The CDR3 has 20 amino acids. Trimming took 2 bases from V and 0 from J; bases not matched to a gene: 16. Per germline, CDR1 KGHSY and CDR2 FQNENV. The CDR3 DNA sequence: TGTGCCAGCAGCCAAGACCTAGTGCGGGGGGCCTCCTCGAGCACAGATACGCAGTATTTT. Translating gives CASSQDLVRGASSSTDTQYF. Full variable domain (rest looked up from reference TRBV16 and TRBJ2-3): GEEVAQTPKHLVRGEGQKAKLYCAPIKGHSYVFWYQQVLKNEFKFLISFQNENVFDETGMPKERFSAKCLPNSPCSLEIQATKLEDSAVYFCASSQDLVRGASSSTDTQYFGPGTRLTVL.

With respect to this clone: The identical CDR3 is also encoded by other nucleotide sequences in the sample. The chain employs TRBV6-5 and TRBJ2-7, with a weak D call TRBD2 (6 bases). The CDR3 runs to 11 residues. Trimming pared 8 bases from V and 4 bases from J, leaving 9 bases between. Germline V gene lookup returns CDR1 MNHEY and CDR2 SVGAGI. Written as DNA, the CDR3 is TGTGCCAGCGGAGGGCCATACGAGCAGTACTTC. It translates to CASGGPYEQYF.

The table lists this clone with a few counts. This chain uses TRBV10-3 with TRBJ2-7; 7 positions match TRBD1. V lost 8 bases, J lost 1 base, and 2 bases stayed unmatched. There are 12 residues in the CDR3. Germline CDR1 is ENHRY and CDR2 is SYGVKD. The CDR3 region has the DNA TGTGCCATCGGGACAGATTCCTACGAGCAGTACTTC. Its protein is CAIGTDSYEQYF.

The chain carries TRBV4-3 and TRBJ1-2; no clear D. The V end was cut by 0 bases, the J end by 4 bases, with 6 bases between. Germline CDR1 and CDR2: LGHNA and YSLEER. The CDR3 consists of 13 residues. The CDR3 DNA reads TGCGCCAGCAGCCAAGAAGGTGGCTATGGCTACACCTTC. Translation: CASSQEGGYGYTF.

The chain links TRBV7-9 to TRBJ2-5; 8 bases agree with TRBD1. Germline CDR1 reads SEHNR; CDR2 reads FQNEAQ (reference sequence). Trimming took 0 bases from V and 5 from J; bases not matched to a gene: 5. This CDR3 has 15 amino acids. The CDR3 DNA sequence: TGTGCCAGCAGCTTAGCTCAGGGGGCCCGGGAGACCCAGTACTTC. Residues: CASSLAQGARETQYF.

Worth noting for this clone: The sample has other DNA sequences that encode this CDR3 too. J is TRBJ2-1 and V is TRBV7-2; D is perhaps TRBD2 (6 bases). Germline CDR1 reads SGHTA; CDR2 reads FQGNSA. Trimming left V 5 bases short and J 0 bases short, with 8 bases between. The CDR3 runs 14 residues. For the CDR3, the DNA is TGTGCCAGCAGCCCCGGGAGCTCCTACAATGAGCAGTTCTTC. Translation gives CASSPGSSYNEQFF.

The V and J genes are TRBV9 and TRBJ2-3; maybe TRBD1 (5 bases). Deletions cut 3 bases from V and 5 bases from J, with 7 bases between. The CDR3 consists of 12 residues. Germline values: CDR1 SGDLS, CDR2 YYNGEE. CDR3 sequence: CASSATGDTQYF. CDR3 sequence (DNA): TGTGCCAGCAGCGCCACAGGAGATACGCAGTATTTT.

V usage is TRBV11-3 and J usage is TRBJ2-3; D unclear. CDR1 and CDR2 from the germline V gene are SGHNT and YENEEA. CDR3 length: 14 residues. V shed 2 bases and J shed 4 bases, with 10 bases lying between them. CDR3 region: CASSLRGSPDTQYF. For the CDR3, the DNA is TGTGCCAGCAGCTTACGAGGTAGCCCAGATACGCAGTATTTT.

This clone appeared a few times. This chain connects TRBV7-8 to TRBJ2-1; tentatively, D is TRBD2 (6 bases). The CDR3 has 15 residues. Per germline, CDR1 SGHVS and CDR2 FQNEAQ. V gave up 5 bases and J gave up 4 bases, with 15 bases separating them. CDR3 residues: CASSGGAAGYNEQFF. CDR3 DNA sequence: TGTGCCAGCAGCGGCGGGGCCGCCGGGTACAATGAGCAGTTCTTC.

The genes are TRBV12-5 and TRBJ1-5; weak D call: TRBD1 (6 bases). CDR1 is LGHNT and CDR2 is FRNRAP in the germline V gene. The germline V and J ends were trimmed by 7 bases and 4 bases, with 17 bases remaining between them. The CDR3 spans 15 residues. In nucleotides, the CDR3 is TGTGCTAGTGCCCTGAGGGGGGCAGGGAATCAGCCCCAGCATTTT. Its protein is CASALRGAGNQPQHF.

This rearrangement joins TRBV18 to TRBJ2-1; 7 bases line up with TRBD1. The CDR3 has 15 residues. The V gene end was trimmed by 2 bases and the J gene end by 8 bases; junction bases not matched to a gene: 9. CDR1 is KGHSH, CDR2 LQKENI, per germline. CDR3 loop: CASSPRDRNQDEQFF. For the CDR3, the DNA is TGTGCCAGCTCACCAAGGGACAGAAATCAGGATGAGCAGTTCTTC.